Presented here are 20 T cell receptor beta chains from one specimen sequenced in a study of T cell responses to AZD1222 COVID-19 vaccine (dated by TCRdb to the early 2020s). Libraries were made using the immunoSEQ multiplex PCR assay. TCRdb obtained this table from immuneACCESS and retained in-frame rearrangements with V and J assigned. These tables miss some clones; where compared with another copy, unresolved V genes account for less than half of the shortfall, and the remainder is unexplained. This sample is represented by 150,000 to 200,000 clones; 88% of them were singletons. The ten biggest clones cover more than 5% of the sample. This specimen's time point label, per the study, means: baseline before first vaccination. Source: peripheral blood, taken on day 0 of AZD1222 vaccination. These receptors were collected from an adult in good health.

The V call is TRBV7-8, the J call TRBJ2-1; 8 nucleotides align to TRBD1. From germline, CDR1 is SGHVS and CDR2 FQNEAQ. There are 18 residues in the CDR3. After removal of 0 bases from V and 3 bases from J, the junction contained 10 bases not matched to a gene. The CDR3 loop is CASSLALTGARIYNEQFF. CDR3 bases: TGTGCCAGCAGCTTAGCCCTGACAGGGGCCCGCATCTACAATGAGCAGTTCTTC.

This chain links TRBV7-6 with TRBJ2-1; 11 positions agree with TRBD2. J lost 0 bases, V lost 5 bases, and 3 bases had no gene match. Looked up from germline, CDR1 is SGHVS and CDR2 is FNYEAQ. The CDR3 is 16 residues long. CDR3 DNA sequence: TGTGCCAGCAGCCGCACTAGCGGGGGCTCCTACAATGAGCAGTTCTTC. Its protein product is CASSRTSGGSYNEQFF. Full variable domain (missing parts from reference TRBV7-6 and TRBJ2-1): GAGVSQSPRYKVTKRGQDVALRCDPISGHVSLYWYRQALGQGPEFLTYFNYEAQQDKSGLPNDRFSAERPEGSISTLTIQRTEQRDSAMYRCASSRTSGGSYNEQFFGPGTRLTVL.

This rearrangement joins TRBV4-3 to TRBJ1-5, with D tentatively TRBD1 (6 bases). CDR3 length: 13 residues. V gave up 0 bases and J gave up 11 bases, with 11 bases separating them. Germline CDR1 and CDR2: LGHNA and YSLEER. CDR3 amino acids: CASSQDQGGTQHF. The CDR3 coding sequence is TGCGCCAGCAGCCAAGACCAAGGGGGGACCCAGCATTTT.

The V gene is TRBV5-5, the J gene TRBJ1-1; possibly TRBD1 for D (5 bases). Per the germline V gene, CDR1 is SGHKS and CDR2 is YYEKEE (reference sequence). The CDR3 contains 13 residues. Trimming cost V 5 bases and J 6 bases, with 14 bases left between them. The CDR3 sequence is CASSYGQGAEAFF. CDR3 bases: TGTGCCAGCAGTTACGGTCAGGGCGCTGAAGCTTTCTTT.

As for this clone: This sequence may be a read error, since a much larger clone differs from it by one base. The rearrangement links TRBV15 to TRBJ2-5; D remains unclear. Per germline, CDR1 LNHNV and CDR2 YYDKDF (reference sequence). CDR3 length: 14 residues. The CDR3 coding sequence is TGTACCACCAGCAGAGAGGCCCAGCAAGAGACCCAGTACTTC. Encoded protein: CTTSREAQQETQYF.

The genes are TRBV28 and TRBJ1-2; D is ambiguous. Germline assignment: CDR1 MDHEN and CDR2 SYDVKM. The CDR3 runs to 16 residues. V lost 4 bases, J lost 1 base, and 16 bases lay in between. In nucleotides, the CDR3 is TGTGCCAGCAGTTCAGCCGGACGGAACCTTAACTATGGCTACACCTTC. Translating gives CASSSAGRNLNYGYTF.

The chain links TRBV7-9 to TRBJ1-4, with D possibly TRBD1 on 5 matching bases. V was shortened by 0 bases and J by 4 bases, with 9 bases between the two germline ends. This CDR3 is 15 amino acids long. The germline gives CDR1 SEHNR, CDR2 FQNEAQ (reference sequence). The CDR3 reads CASSLARQRNEKLFF. CDR3 DNA sequence: TGTGCCAGCAGCTTAGCAAGACAGCGTAATGAAAAACTGTTTTTT.

This sequence joins TRBV16 and TRBJ1-1, with D unresolved. Trimming removed 0 bases from V and 6 bases from J, with 8 bases in between. CDR3 size: 13 residues. Germline values: CDR1 KGHSY, CDR2 FQNENV. The CDR3 is CASSQSVSAEAFF. The DNA for the CDR3 is TGTGCCAGCAGCCAATCAGTATCGGCTGAAGCTTTCTTT.

The genes are TRBV20-1 and TRBJ1-6; D remains ambiguous. The CDR3 length is 16 residues. Germline loops: CDR1 DFQATT, CDR2 SNEGSKA (reference sequence). The V gene lost 3 bases and the J gene lost 8 bases, with 20 bases spanning the gap. The chain's CDR3 is CSASGTRVLSDSPLHF. CDR3 DNA: TGCAGTGCTAGTGGAACCCGGGTTTTGTCGGATTCACCCCTCCACTTT.

CDR3 sequence (DNA): TGTGCCTGGACCCCGGGGGAGAGGGGTAACTATGGCTACACCTTC. Encoded protein: CAWTPGERGNYGYTF. This chain joins TRBV30 and TRBJ1-2, with D maybe TRBD1 (5 bases). The CDR3 is 15 residues long. In germline, CDR1 is GTSNPN, CDR2 SVGIG (reference sequence). Trimming shortened V by 4 bases and J by 1 base, and 16 bases separated the two germline ends.

The chain couples TRBV6-5 to TRBJ1-2; D possibly corresponds to TRBD1 (5 bases). In germline, CDR1 is MNHEY, CDR2 SVGAGI. The CDR3 contains 15 residues. V lost 0 bases to trimming and J lost 8 bases, with 16 bases between them. CDR3 in DNA: TGTGCCAGCAGTTACTCGGTTGCAGGGATCCTCGGCTACACCTTC. It codes for CASSYSVAGILGYTF.

This chain joins TRBV6-5 and TRBJ1-1, with D unresolved. The germline V and J ends were trimmed by 4 bases and 2 bases, with 11 bases remaining between them. The length of the CDR3 is 14 residues. CDR1 is MNHEY, CDR2 SVGAGI, per germline. CDR3 sequence: CASSFDEDNTEAFF. The CDR3 DNA reads as TGTGCCAGCAGTTTTGACGAGGATAACACTGAAGCTTTCTTT.

In the case of this clone: This sample includes further DNA sequences coding for the same CDR3. The gene calls are TRBV5-4 and TRBJ2-7; 7 bases match TRBD1. The germline CDR1 and CDR2 sequences are SGHNT and YYREEE (reference sequence). The V gene end was trimmed by 4 bases and the J gene end by 1 base; junction bases not matched to a gene: 5. CDR3 size: 14 residues. CDR3 protein: CASSARDSSYEQYF. DNA of the CDR3: TGTGCCAGCAGCGCCCGGGACAGTTCCTACGAGCAGTACTTC.

V usage is TRBV7-2 and J usage is TRBJ1-3, with D possibly being TRBD1 (5 bases). This CDR3 is built from 14 residues. The ends were cut back, 7 bases at V and 0 bases at J, with 10 bases in the middle. Germline loops: CDR1 SGHTA, CDR2 FQGNSA. In DNA form, the CDR3 reads TGTGCCAGCAACCAGGACATCTCTGGAAACACCATATATTTT. Its protein is CASNQDISGNTIYF.

The table lists this clone with many counts. This chain links TRBV6-5 with TRBJ2-7; 9 bases fit TRBD1. J was trimmed by 0 bases and V by 0 bases; bases with no gene match: 3. The CDR3 is made up of 16 amino acids. The germline gives CDR1 MNHEY, CDR2 SVGAGI. The CDR3 bases are TGTGCCAGCAGTTACTCTACAGGGGGCTTCTCCTACGAGCAGTACTTC. This encodes CASSYSTGGFSYEQYF.

The chain joins TRBV5-1 to TRBJ1-6; D unresolved. Trimming stripped 4 bases from V and 8 bases from J, with 16 bases between. Germline lookup yields CDR1 SGHRS and CDR2 YFSETQ. CDR3 length: 15 amino acids. Written as DNA, the CDR3 is TGCGCCAGCAGCCCTGGCCCCGCCCGCGATTCACCCCTCCACTTT. It translates to CASSPGPARDSPLHF. The variable domain in full, completed from reference TRBV5-1 and TRBJ1-6, reads KAGVTQTPRYLIKTRGQQVTLSCSPISGHRSVSWYQQTPGQGLQFLFEYFSETQRNKGNFPGRFSGRQFSNSRSEMNVSTLELGDSALYLCASSPGPARDSPLHFGNGTRLTVT.

The V call is TRBV18, the J call TRBJ1-1; D remains ambiguous. Germline values: CDR1 KGHSH, CDR2 LQKENI. This CDR3 comprises 13 residues. The V end was cut by 6 bases, the J end by 4 bases, with 12 bases between. The CDR3 bases are TGTGCCAGCTCCCCGGACTGGGGCACTGAAGCTTTCTTT. Translation gives CASSPDWGTEAFF.

The gene calls are TRBV19 and TRBJ1-5, with D possibly being TRBD1 (6 bases). V gave up 3 bases and J gave up 0 bases, with 12 bases separating them. The CDR3 has 16 residues. Per germline, CDR1 LNHDA and CDR2 SQIVND (reference sequence). The CDR3 nucleotides read TGTGCCAGTAGTATTGAGGCAGGGGATAGCAATCAGCCCCAGCATTTT. It specifies CASSIEAGDSNQPQHF.

The rearrangement links TRBV6-5 to TRBJ2-1; D is uncertain. Germline V gene data show CDR1 as MNHEY and CDR2 as SVGAGI. The CDR3 is 15 residues long. Deletions cut 9 bases from V and 6 bases from J, with 21 bases between. The CDR3 reads CARTFKRGASNEQFF. CDR3 coding DNA: TGTGCCAGAACGTTCAAGCGCGGAGCCTCCAATGAGCAGTTCTTC.

V and J are TRBV18 and TRBJ1-1; D is perhaps TRBD1 (5 bases). The CDR3 is made up of 14 amino acids. CDR1 is KGHSH and CDR2 is LQKENI in the germline V gene. The V end was cut by 3 bases, the J end by 2 bases, with 10 bases between. DNA for the CDR3: TGTGCCAGCTCACCCTGGGGGGATAACACTGAAGCTTTCTTT. Residues: CASSPWGDNTEAFF.